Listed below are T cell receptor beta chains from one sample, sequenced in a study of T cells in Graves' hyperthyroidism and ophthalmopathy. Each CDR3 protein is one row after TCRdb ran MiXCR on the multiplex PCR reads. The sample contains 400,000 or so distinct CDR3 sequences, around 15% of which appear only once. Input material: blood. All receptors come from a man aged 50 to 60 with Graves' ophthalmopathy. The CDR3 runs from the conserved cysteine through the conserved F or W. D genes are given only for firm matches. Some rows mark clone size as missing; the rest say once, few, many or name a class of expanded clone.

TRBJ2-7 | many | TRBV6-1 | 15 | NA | CASSGKTAEIYEQYF | TGTGCCAGCAGCGGAAAAACAGCGGAGATTTACGAGCAGTACTTC
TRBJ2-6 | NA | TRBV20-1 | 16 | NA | CSVRQASSSGANVLTF | TGCAGTGTTCGACAGGCCTCGTCCTCTGGGGCCAACGTCCTGACTTTC
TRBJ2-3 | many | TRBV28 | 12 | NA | CASSTPTDTQYF | TGTGCCAGCAGTACCCCTACAGATACGCAGTATTTT
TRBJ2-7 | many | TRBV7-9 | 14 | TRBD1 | CASKITGEQGEQYF | TGTGCCAGCAAGATCACAGGGGAGCAAGGCGAGCAGTACTTC
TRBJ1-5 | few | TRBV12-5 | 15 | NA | CASVQGGAAGQPQHF | TGTGCTAGTGTCCAAGGTGGGGCAGCCGGTCAGCCCCAGCATTTT
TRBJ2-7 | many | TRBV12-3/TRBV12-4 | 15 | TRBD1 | CASSPGQGLSYEQYF | TGTGCCAGCAGTCCCGGACAGGGGCTATCCTACGAGCAGTACTTC
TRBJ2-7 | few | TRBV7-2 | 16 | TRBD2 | CASSSPGGGLALEQYF | TGTGCCAGCAGCTCCCCGGGCGGGGGACTAGCTCTCGAGCAGTACTTC
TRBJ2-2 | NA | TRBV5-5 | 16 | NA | CASRITTRANTGELFF | TGTGCCAGCAGGATCACTACTCGGGCGAACACCGGGGAGCTGTTTTTT
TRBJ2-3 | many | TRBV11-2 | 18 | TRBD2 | CASSPGLAGGFSTDTQYF | TGTGCCAGCAGTCCGGGACTAGCGGGAGGATTCAGCACAGATACGCAGTATTTT
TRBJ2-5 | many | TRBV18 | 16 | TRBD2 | CASSPSRAGGPPTQYF | TGTGCCAGCTCACCCTCCCGAGCGGGAGGGCCTCCGACCCAGTACTTC
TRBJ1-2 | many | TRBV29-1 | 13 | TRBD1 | CSVPSGTEYGYTF | TGCAGCGTTCCCTCCGGGACAGAATATGGCTACACCTTC